The clone carrying this TCR beta chain has at least ten counts. The record originates from a study of human T cells and chemical hapten exposure. TCRdb processed the RACE reads anew with MiXCR; each CDR3 protein has one entry. The data show 350,000 to 450,000 distinct CDR3 sequences, around 5.5% seen once. There are 14 residues in the CDR3. After removal of 8 bases from V and 2 bases from J, the junction contained 8 bases not matched to a gene. Germline V gene sequence: CDR1 SQVTM, CDR2 ANQGSEA. Time point indicated: pre-sensitization, week 0. The treatment is: therapeutic diphenylcyclopropenone sensitization with weekly scalp DPC.

This sequence originates from a woman between 50 and 59 years old with alopecia areata. Some clones in this sample may be carry-over from other donors' samples. The material was whole blood, obtained in connection with sensitization to the hapten diphenylcyclopropenone (DPC). The chain carries TRBV29-1 and TRBJ2-3, with TRBD2 matching over 9 bases. DNA of the CDR3: TGCAGCTCTTCCGCGGGGGGGCACACAGATACGCAGTATTTT. Translated, it gives CSSSAGGHTDTQYF.